This T cell receptor beta chain comes out of a study of blood T cells in healthy people across ages. It was with a sample-barcoded 5' primer and a J-beta primer mix that a second PCR of roughly 7 to 12 cycles was run. Every individual sample yielded 2.5 million or more paired-end reads (each containing CDR3). MiXCR, applied by TCRdb to the 5' RACE reads, yields one record per CDR3 protein. The table records hundreds of thousands of distinct CDR3 sequences, under 25% of them present only once. General study points: Aged donors had fewer naive CD4+ cells and lower diversity than long-lived donors. As age increased, TCR beta diversity per million T cells fell in a roughly linear fashion.

For this clonotype: As yet, its antigen is unknown.

Germline-derived CDR1 and CDR2 are SGHTA and FQGNSA. The junction had 2 bases not matched to a gene; V was cut back by 3 bases and J by 9 bases. This CDR3 comprises 13 residues. J is TRBJ2-5 and V is TRBV7-2, with 12 bases fitting TRBD2. What was sequenced was blood. The receptor comes from a man in his sixties or seventies in good health. The CDR3 protein is CASSLTSGSPQYF. CDR3 bases: TGTGCCAGCAGCTTGACTAGCGGGAGTCCCCAGTACTTC.